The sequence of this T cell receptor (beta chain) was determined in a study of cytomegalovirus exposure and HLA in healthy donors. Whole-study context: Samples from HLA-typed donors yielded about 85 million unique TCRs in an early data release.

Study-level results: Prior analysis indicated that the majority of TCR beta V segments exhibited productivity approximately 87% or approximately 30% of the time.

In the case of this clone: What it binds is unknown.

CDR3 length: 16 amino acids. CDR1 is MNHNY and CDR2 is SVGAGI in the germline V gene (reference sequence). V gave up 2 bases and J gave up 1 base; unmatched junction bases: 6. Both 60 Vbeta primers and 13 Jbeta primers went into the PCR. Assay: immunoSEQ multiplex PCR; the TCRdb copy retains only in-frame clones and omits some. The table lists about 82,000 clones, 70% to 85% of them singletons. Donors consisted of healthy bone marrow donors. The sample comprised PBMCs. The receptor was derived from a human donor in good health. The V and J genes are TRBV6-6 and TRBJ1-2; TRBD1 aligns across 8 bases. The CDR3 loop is CASSYTGGNINYGYTF. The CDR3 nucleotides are TGTGCCAGCAGTTACACAGGGGGGAACATTAACTATGGCTACACCTTC.